This TCR beta chain was documented in a study of cytomegalovirus exposure and HLA in healthy donors. A remark on this clone: The antigen remains undetermined. The identical CDR3 is also encoded by other nucleotide sequences in the sample.

Study-level findings and limits: It was only CMV serostatus that was available as immune exposure information.

Primers: 60 Vbeta forward and 13 Jbeta reverse. Here immunoSEQ multiplex PCR was the method, and the copy in TCRdb shows in-frame clones only, minus some. Of around 200,000 clones listed, more than 60% are singletons. The CDR3 consists of 14 residues. Germline loops: CDR1 MNHEY, CDR2 SVGAGI. The V gene lost 0 bases and the J gene lost 5 bases, with 10 bases spanning the gap. V and J are TRBV6-5 and TRBJ1-2; D is ambiguous. The sample taken for sequencing was PBMCs. The sequence came from a woman aged 60-70 years in good health and CMV-seropositive. The CDR3, as DNA: TGTGCCAGCAGTTACTCTGGGCGGGGATATGGCTACACCTTC. Translating gives CASSYSGRGYGYTF.